This passage covers 17 T cell receptor beta chains from one sample sequenced in a study of CD8+CD57+ T cells in acquired aplastic anemia. Previously, flow cytometry had revealed CD8+CD57+ cell expansion in the patients chosen for sequencing. It was genomic DNA that served as the template for profiling TCR beta VDJ and CDR3. A single record per CDR3 protein comes from TCRdb applying MiXCR to the reads. The top ten hold 40% to 50% of the sample, which has over 150,000 distinct CDR3 sequences, around 60% seen once. The sequenced sample consisted of sorted CD4+, CD8+, or CD8+CD57+ T cells (not recorded which) from PBMCs. These receptors were collected from a human donor with aplastic anemia.

This clonotype was seen at least ten times. The chain carries TRBV10-3 and TRBJ2-3; 7 bases line up with TRBD2. CDR3 length: 16 residues. CDR1 ENHRY and CDR2 SYGVKD come from the germline V gene. The J segment lost 4 bases and the V segment lost 4 bases, leaving 11 bases of the junction unmatched. CDR3 sequence reads: CAISGTSRGSADTQYF. The CDR3 DNA is TGTGCCATCAGTGGGACTAGTCGGGGGTCCGCAGATACGCAGTATTTT.

This clonotype was observed at least ten times. The DNA for the CDR3 is TGCGCCAGCAGCCAACTACAGGGTTTGGGGTCACCCCTCCACTTT. Protein sequence: CASSQLQGLGSPLHF. The genes are TRBV5-1 and TRBJ1-6; D is possibly TRBD1 (6 bases). The CDR3 totals 15 residues. Trimming stripped 4 bases from V and 10 bases from J, with 18 bases between. Germline loops: CDR1 SGHRS, CDR2 YFSETQ. Filled out from reference TRBV5-1 and TRBJ1-6, the complete variable domain reads KAGVTQTPRYLIKTRGQQVTLSCSPISGHRSVSWYQQTPGQGLQFLFEYFSETQRNKGNFPGRFSGRQFSNSRSEMNVSTLELGDSALYLCASSQLQGLGSPLHFGNGTRLTVT.

Many counts were recorded for this clonotype. The rearrangement uses TRBV29-1 and TRBJ2-1; D not resolved. Germline V gene data show CDR1 as SQVTM and CDR2 as ANQGSEA. The CDR3 extends over 11 amino acids. The V gene lost 6 bases and the J gene lost 3 bases, with 6 bases spanning the gap. CDR3 region: CSVKVYNEQFF. The CDR3 bases are TGCAGCGTCAAGGTCTACAATGAGCAGTTCTTC.

Comment on this clonotype: A read error may explain this, as a much larger clone is one base away. The V gene is TRBV10-3, the J gene TRBJ2-3; D is perhaps TRBD1 (6 bases). V was clipped by 5 bases and J by 2 bases, with 14 bases between them. This CDR3 has 15 amino acids. Germline CDR1 ENHRY, CDR2 SYGVKD. The CDR3 nucleotides are TGTGCCATCAGTTACCTACGGGACATCACAGATACGCAGTATTTT. Amino acid sequence: CAISYLRDITDTQYF.

The chain is built from TRBV24-1 and TRBJ2-3, with D unresolved. The CDR3 is made up of 11 amino acids. V was pared by 5 bases and J by 6 bases, with 5 bases between. Looked up from germline, CDR1 is KGHDR and CDR2 is SFDVKD. For the CDR3, the DNA is TGTGCCACCAGTGGGACGGATACGCAGTATTTT. It specifies CATSGTDTQYF.

This clonotype was counted a few times. The rearrangement uses TRBV20-1 and TRBJ2-3, with 8 bases fitting TRBD2. The length of the CDR3 is 13 residues. Per the germline V gene, CDR1 is DFQATT and CDR2 is SNEGSKA (reference sequence). With V trimmed by 4 bases and J by 7 bases, 7 bases remained unmatched. DNA for the CDR3: TGCAGTGCTATAGCGGGGCGTACTAATACGCAGTATTTT. Translating gives CSAIAGRTNTQYF.

The rearrangement links TRBV20-1 to TRBJ2-3; tentative D call: TRBD2 (6 bases). Between the trimmed V and J ends, which lost 1 base and 11 bases, there was a span of 13 bases. CDR3 length equals 12 residues. Germline V gene lookup returns CDR1 DFQATT and CDR2 SNEGSKA (reference sequence). This CDR3 reads CSARGDSHEQYF. The DNA for the CDR3 is TGCAGTGCTAGAGGGGACTCACATGAGCAGTATTTT.

V gene TRBV11-3 combines with J gene TRBJ1-2; D remains ambiguous. Germline V gene data show CDR1 as SGHNT and CDR2 as YENEEA. The ends were cut back, 5 bases at V and 6 bases at J, with 13 bases in the middle. The CDR3 covers 13 residues. This chain's CDR3 is CASSLRAVDGYTF. The CDR3, as DNA: TGTGCCAGCAGCCTTAGGGCAGTCGATGGCTACACCTTC.

The V gene is TRBV24-1, the J gene TRBJ2-1; D gene unclear. Germline V gene data show CDR1 as KGHDR and CDR2 as SFDVKD. V dropped 1 base and J dropped 8 bases, with 5 bases sitting between them. This CDR3 has 12 residues. CDR3 amino acids: CATSDFRDEQFF. In nucleotides, the CDR3 is TGTGCCACCAGTGATTTTCGAGATGAGCAGTTCTTC.

V and J are TRBV10-1 and TRBJ1-1; TRBD1 aligns across 7 bases. CDR1 is WNHNN, CDR2 SYGVQD, per germline (reference sequence). Unmatched junction bases numbered 4, after V lost 2 bases and J lost 4 bases. The CDR3 runs 14 residues. For the CDR3, the DNA is TGCGCCAGCAGTGAGGACAGGGATAGCACTGAAGCTTTCTTT. It specifies CASSEDRDSTEAFF.

The CDR3 DNA follows: TGTGCCAGCAGCTCTTCCTCGGGGCTGAGGAGAAATTCACCCCTCCACTTT. This sequence encodes CASSSSSGLRRNSPLHF. The chain has TRBV7-2 and TRBJ1-6, with D possibly matching TRBD1 (5 bases). The V gene lost 4 bases and the J gene lost 7 bases, with 20 bases spanning the gap. The CDR3 has 17 amino acids. The germline gives CDR1 SGHTA, CDR2 FQGNSA.

The chain uses TRBV20-1 and TRBJ2-7; D gene uncertain. V was shortened by 1 base and J by 6 bases, with 16 bases between the two germline ends. This CDR3 has 14 residues. CDR1 and CDR2 from the germline V gene are DFQATT and SNEGSKA (reference sequence). CDR3 sequence (DNA): TGCAGTGCTAGAGGTGGTGGATCCGCCGGCGAGCAGTACTTC. It yields the protein CSARGGGSAGEQYF.

The V call is TRBV9, the J call TRBJ1-1; 8 bases fit TRBD1. CDR3 length: 14 residues. CDR1 and CDR2 from the germline V gene are SGDLS and YYNGEE. V shed 3 bases and J 5 bases; nucleotides not matched to a gene: 6. The CDR3 DNA reads as TGTGCCAGCAGCGCACCTCACAGGGGGACTGAAGCTTTCTTT. Amino acid sequence: CASSAPHRGTEAFF.

The chain combines TRBV2 with TRBJ1-2, with 7 bases that match TRBD1. Per germline, CDR1 SNHLY and CDR2 FYNNEI. V was pared by 0 bases and J by 7 bases, with 5 bases of the junction left unmatched. This CDR3 has 14 residues. Written as DNA, the CDR3 is TGTGCCAGCAGTGAAGCCGGGACAGAGATTGGCTACACCTTC. It yields the protein CASSEAGTEIGYTF. Filled out from reference TRBV2 and TRBJ1-2, the complete variable domain reads EPEVTQTPSHQVTQMGQEVILRCVPISNHLYFYWYRQILGQKVEFLVSFYNNEISEKSEIFDDQFSVERPDGSNFTLKIRSTKLEDSAMYFCASSEAGTEIGYTFGSGTRLTVV.

This clonotype has more than one count but fewer than ten. The V gene is TRBV2, the J gene TRBJ2-7; the D is unclear. With 8 bases removed from V and 7 bases from J, the gap between germline ends came to 18 bases. The CDR3 totals 13 residues. Germline CDR1 is SNHLY and CDR2 is FYNNEI. The CDR3 reads CASLRTASQEQYF. The CDR3 DNA is TGTGCCAGCCTCCGCACGGCCTCCCAGGAGCAGTACTTC.

This chain connects TRBV9 to TRBJ2-7, with 7 bases identical to TRBD2. This CDR3 spans 16 amino acids. The V and J ends lost 3 bases and 4 bases, in that order; junction bases with no gene match: 13. Germline CDR1 is SGDLS and CDR2 is YYNGEE. In DNA form, the CDR3 reads TGTGCCAGCAGCGCAAGTACTAGCGCCGATCCTTACGAGCAGTACTTC. It yields the protein CASSASTSADPYEQYF.

CDR3 in DNA: TGTGCCAGCAGCTTAGCAGGCGGGGGGGCCGCGGATGAGCAGTTCTTC. It translates to CASSLAGGGAADEQFF. The chain links TRBV7-2 to TRBJ2-5; 9 bases agree with TRBD2. The J call may be mistaken, given a closer DNA end match to TRBJ2-1. Germline CDR1 is SGHTA and CDR2 is FQGNSA. The CDR3 spans 16 residues.